Listed here are 25 T cell receptor beta chains from one sample, sequenced in a study of blood T cell repertoires in COVID-19. Assay: immunoSEQ multiplex PCR; the TCRdb copy retains only in-frame clones and omits some. The table includes roughly 90,000 clones, 65% to 85% detected once. The sequenced sample was peripheral blood. These receptors all stem from a woman older than 75 with active or convalescent COVID-19.

The chain carries TRBV28 and TRBJ2-5, with a possible D match to TRBD2 (5 bases). CDR1 and CDR2 (germline): MDHEN, SYDVKM. V gave up 3 bases and J gave up 4 bases, with 9 bases separating them. This CDR3 spans 13 amino acids. In DNA form, the CDR3 reads TGTGCCAGCAGTTTGGTTGGGAGAGAGACCCAGTACTTC. Protein product: CASSLVGRETQYF.

The CDR3 loop is CASSVDTGMETQYF. The CDR3 DNA reads TGTGCCAGCAGCGTAGATACAGGGATGGAGACCCAGTACTTC. This chain joins TRBV9 and TRBJ2-5; tentatively, D is TRBD1 (6 bases). The V end lost 0 bases, the J end lost 5 bases, and 11 bases lay between the germline ends. CDR1 is SGDLS, CDR2 YYNGEE, per germline. The CDR3 has 14 amino acids.

This chain uses TRBV29-1 with TRBJ1-1; D is uncertain. With 6 bases removed from V and 5 bases from J, the gap between germline ends came to 22 bases. The germline gives CDR1 SQVTM, CDR2 ANQGSEA. This CDR3 is built from 15 residues. CDR3 sequence reads: CSVAGSSLHGTEAFF. CDR3 nucleotides: TGCAGCGTCGCTGGCTCTTCATTGCACGGGACTGAAGCTTTCTTT.

This chain links TRBV9 with TRBJ1-1, with D hard to call. CDR1 and CDR2 (germline): SGDLS, YYNGEE. The CDR3 has 15 amino acids. V lost 0 bases, J lost 2 bases, and 11 bases lay in between. In DNA form, the CDR3 reads TGTGCCAGCAGCGTAGTCTCAGGTCTAAACACTGAAGCTTTCTTT. It yields the protein CASSVVSGLNTEAFF.

This clone occurred a few times. The chain uses TRBV6-5 and TRBJ1-1; D gene ambiguous. The V and J ends lost 5 bases and 3 bases respectively, with 10 bases between them. The germline CDR1 and CDR2 sequences are MNHEY and SVGAGI. The CDR3 totals 13 residues. CDR3 sequence (DNA): TGTGCCAGCAGTACCCGCACAGACACTGAAGCTTTCTTT. Protein product: CASSTRTDTEAFF.

V gene TRBV11-3 combines with J gene TRBJ2-7; 7 positions agree with TRBD2. The CDR3 extends over 14 amino acids. Germline CDR1 is SGHNT and CDR2 is YENEEA. The V segment lost 5 bases and the J segment 3 bases; nucleotides outside the gene matches: 7. CDR3 protein: CASSPGTTFYEQYF. The CDR3 nucleotides are TGTGCCAGCAGCCCCGGGACTACTTTCTACGAGCAGTACTTC.

This chain connects TRBV5-1 to TRBJ1-2; weak D call: TRBD1 (5 bases). The V end was cut by 0 bases, the J end by 4 bases, with 13 bases between. CDR3 size: 15 residues. The germline gives CDR1 SGHRS, CDR2 YFSETQ. CDR3 in amino acids: CASSLVGAEIYGYTF. CDR3 sequence (DNA): TGCGCCAGCAGCTTGGTTGGGGCTGAAATCTATGGCTACACCTTC.

This chain links TRBV3-1 (or the pseudogene TRBV3-2) with TRBJ1-1; the D gene is possibly TRBD1 (6 bases). This CDR3 is 13 amino acids long. The ends were cut back, 4 bases at V and 6 bases at J, with 12 bases in the middle. Germline V gives CDR1 LGHDT, CDR2 YNNKEL (reference sequence). CDR3 coding DNA: TGTGCCAGCAGCCGAAACAGGGTCGCTGAAGCTTTCTTT. Its translation is CASSRNRVAEAFF.

The J gene is TRBJ2-3, the V gene TRBV5-4; no clear D. V was pared by 1 base and J by 2 bases, with 5 bases between. The CDR3 is 13 residues long. Germline V CDR1 and CDR2: SGHNT, YYREEE (reference sequence). CDR3 in amino acids: CASSLLNTDTQYF. CDR3 nucleotides: TGTGCCAGCAGCTTGTTAAACACAGATACGCAGTATTTT.

This clone was counted once. V is TRBV5-5 and J is TRBJ2-7; tentative D call: TRBD2 (6 bases). V was clipped by 2 bases and J by 4 bases, with 19 bases between them. Looked up from germline, CDR1 is SGHKS and CDR2 is YYEKEE (reference sequence). The CDR3 runs to 16 residues. In DNA, the CDR3 is TGTGCCAGCAGCTTAGTCCCCGGTTCTAGCGCGTACGAGCAGTACTTC. Translating gives CASSLVPGSSAYEQYF.

There are a few counts of this clone. This chain uses TRBV5-4 with TRBJ2-7; 10 positions agree with TRBD2. CDR3 size: 14 residues. V trimming: 5 bases; J trimming: 2 bases; junction bases outside the gene matches: 4. Germline V CDR1 and CDR2: SGHNT, YYREEE (reference sequence). The CDR3: CASRPSGGAYEQYF. CDR3 DNA: TGTGCCAGCAGGCCAAGCGGGGGGGCCTACGAGCAGTACTTC.

The rearrangement joins TRBV6-5 to TRBJ1-4; possible D gene TRBD1, 5 bases. CDR3 size: 15 residues. Germline V gene data show CDR1 as MNHEY and CDR2 as SVGAGI. With 0 bases removed from V and 5 bases from J, the gap between germline ends came to 10 bases. DNA for the CDR3: TGTGCCAGCAGTTACTCGAGGCAGGGAAATGAAAAACTGTTTTTT. This codes for CASSYSRQGNEKLFF.

V usage is TRBV5-6 and J usage is TRBJ1-1; perhaps TRBD1 as D (5 bases). CDR1 SGHDT and CDR2 YYEEEE come from the germline V gene. CDR3 length equals 15 residues. V was clipped by 3 bases and J by 4 bases, with 16 bases between them. In nucleotides, the CDR3 is TGTGCCAGCAGCTCCTATTCTGCGGGGGGCACTGAAGCTTTCTTT. The encoded protein is CASSSYSAGGTEAFF.

This sequence joins TRBV7-9 and TRBJ1-1, with TRBD1 as a possible D gene (5 bases). The CDR3 extends over 15 amino acids. Trimming took 5 bases from V and 1 from J, leaving 14 bases between them. Germline-derived CDR1 and CDR2 are SEHNR and FQNEAQ (reference sequence). CDR3 region: CASSPRGSWNTEAFF. CDR3 in DNA: TGTGCCAGCAGCCCCCGGGGGAGTTGGAACACTGAAGCTTTCTTT.

The chain couples TRBV11-2 to TRBJ1-1; no clear D gene. This CDR3 region has 14 residues. Trimming removed 5 bases from V and 5 bases from J, with 15 bases in between. Per the germline V gene, CDR1 is SGHAT and CDR2 is FQNNGV. In DNA form, the CDR3 reads TGTGCCAGCAGCGCAGGCCCATTTGAAACTGAAGCTTTCTTT. Amino acid sequence: CASSAGPFETEAFF.

The chain recombines TRBV28 with TRBJ2-1, with 9 bases aligning to TRBD2. The CDR3 is 19 residues long. With 2 bases clipped from V and 8 bases from J, the junction kept 19 bases outside the gene matches. Germline CDR1 reads MDHEN; CDR2 reads SYDVKM. Here the CDR3 DNA reads TGTGCCAGCAGTTTAGCGAAAACGGGACTAGCAGATTCATTCGATGAGCAGTTCTTC. It specifies CASSLAKTGLADSFDEQFF.

This chain uses TRBV19 with TRBJ2-3; 10 positions agree with TRBD2. CDR1 is LNHDA and CDR2 is SQIVND in the germline V gene (reference sequence). The trim removed 5 bases at V and 2 bases at J, leaving 7 bases unmatched. The CDR3 spans 16 residues. CDR3 amino acids: CASSDRAGGPTDTQYF. In DNA form, the CDR3 reads TGTGCCAGTAGTGACCGAGCGGGAGGGCCCACAGATACGCAGTATTTT.

The CDR3 DNA follows: TGTGCCAGCAGCGGGACACCAAATTCACCCCTCCACTTT. Its translation is CASSGTPNSPLHF. This chain links TRBV9 with TRBJ1-6, with a tentative D call TRBD1 (5 bases). The CDR3 is 13 residues long. Germline CDR1 and CDR2: SGDLS and YYNGEE. V dropped 3 bases and J dropped 7 bases, with 8 bases sitting between them.

This clone showed up just once. The gene calls are TRBV7-3 and TRBJ2-1; 7 bases agree with TRBD1. The V gene end was trimmed by 1 base and the J gene end by 1 base; junction bases not matched to a gene: 1. The length of the CDR3 is 15 residues. Germline V CDR1 and CDR2: SGHTA, FQGTGA. The CDR3 protein is CASSLIQGSYNEQFF. CDR3 nucleotide sequence: TGTGCCAGCAGCTTAATACAGGGGTCCTACAATGAGCAGTTCTTC.

The chain couples TRBV3-1 (or the pseudogene TRBV3-2) to TRBJ2-1; 8 nucleotides line up with TRBD2. V was pared by 5 bases and J by 8 bases, with 5 bases of the junction left unmatched. The germline gives CDR1 LGHDT, CDR2 YNNKEL (reference sequence). This CDR3 has 13 residues. CDR3 in amino acids: CASSYGLAYEQFF. The DNA of the CDR3 is TGTGCCAGCAGCTACGGACTAGCCTATGAGCAGTTCTTC.

The chain has TRBV13 and TRBJ2-7; TRBD1 matches 9 bases. Per the germline V gene, CDR1 is PRHDT and CDR2 is FYEKMQ (reference sequence). The V gene end was trimmed by 5 bases and the J gene end by 0 bases; junction bases not matched to a gene: 8. This CDR3 is 16 amino acids long. This chain's CDR3 is CASSQRDRASSYEQYF. The CDR3 DNA reads as TGTGCCAGCAGCCAGAGGGACAGGGCAAGCTCCTACGAGCAGTACTTC.

The CDR3 region is CSASSPRAWRQPQHF. The CDR3 coding sequence is TGCAGTGCTAGTTCCCCCCGGGCCTGGAGGCAGCCCCAGCATTTT. J is TRBJ1-5 and V is TRBV20-1, with unresolved D. Germline CDR1 and CDR2: DFQATT and SNEGSKA (reference sequence). The CDR3 is made up of 15 amino acids. The V end was cut by 3 bases, the J end by 7 bases, with 19 bases between.

The rearrangement links TRBV10-3 to TRBJ2-7; 9 bases are a match to TRBD2. The CDR3 spans 17 residues. V dropped 0 bases and J dropped 3; count of bases not matched to a gene: 9. Germline V CDR1 and CDR2: ENHRY, SYGVKD. The CDR3 loop is CAISESGSGGIRYEQYF. The CDR3 bases are TGTGCCATCAGTGAGTCGGGTAGCGGGGGTATACGCTACGAGCAGTACTTC.

The gene calls are TRBV13 and TRBJ2-3, with TRBD2 as a possible D gene (6 bases). This CDR3 contains 17 residues. CDR1 PRHDT and CDR2 FYEKMQ come from the germline V gene (reference sequence). The germline V and J ends were trimmed by 0 bases and 2 bases, with 15 bases remaining between them. The DNA for the CDR3 is TGTGCCAGCAGCTTAGGTGTTTTGGAGGGTATCACAGATACGCAGTATTTT. Translation: CASSLGVLEGITDTQYF.

This CDR3 reads CASSIVWESNQPQHF. Here the CDR3 DNA reads TGTGCCAGTAGTATAGTATGGGAGAGCAATCAGCCCCAGCATTTT. V gene TRBV19 combines with J gene TRBJ1-5; D uncertain. V dropped 1 base and J dropped 1 base, with 8 bases sitting between them. The germline V gene encodes CDR1 LNHDA and CDR2 SQIVND (reference sequence). The length of the CDR3 is 15 residues. The full variable domain, in which reference TRBV19 and TRBJ1-5 provide the parts outside the CDR3, is DGGITQSPKYLFRKEGQNVTLSCEQNLNHDAMYWYRQDPGQGLRLIYYSQIVNDFQKGDIAEGYSVSREKKESFPLTVTSAQKNPTAFYLCASSIVWESNQPQHFGDGTRLSIL.